One sample yielded the 21 T cell receptor beta chains listed below, sequenced in a study of blood T cells in healthy people across ages. Primed by a sample-barcoded 5' primer and a J-beta primer mix, a second PCR proceeded for 7 to 11 cycles. TCRdb itself ran the 5' RACE reads through MiXCR, one entry per CDR3 protein. The profile shows about 1.5 million distinct CDR3 sequences, under 55% of them singletons. The sequencing sample was made of blood. These receptors originate from a woman aged 18-30 years in good health.

This clonotype was seen only a few times. The J gene is TRBJ2-1, the V gene TRBV28, with 7 bases aligning to TRBD2. V shed 3 bases and J 6 bases; nucleotides not matched to a gene: 5. This CDR3 region has 14 residues. Per the germline V gene, CDR1 is MDHEN and CDR2 is SYDVKM. The CDR3 loop reads CASSLAGRVNEQFF. DNA of the CDR3: TGTGCCAGCAGTTTGGCGGGGAGGGTCAATGAGCAGTTCTTC.

V usage is TRBV29-1 and J usage is TRBJ2-1, with TRBD2 identical over 9 bases. The end of the DNA aligns better with TRBJ2-7, so the J call may be wrong. This CDR3 spans 13 amino acids. Germline loops: CDR1 SQVTM, CDR2 ANQGSEA. CDR3 sequence reads: CSVGGLAFNEQYF. CDR3 coding DNA: TGCAGCGTTGGTGGACTAGCGTTCAATGAGCAGTACTTC.

This clonotype showed up just a few times. The junction departs from the called germline gene at one end, perhaps through a read error. The V call is TRBV12-3 or TRBV12-4, the J call TRBJ2-1; 14 bases fit TRBD2. The CDR3 has 16 residues. Here the CDR3 reads CASLGLAGVSFNEQFF. CDR3 DNA: TGTGCCAGCCTGGGACTAGCGGGGGTCTCCTTCAATGAGCAGTTCTTC.

This clonotype was found a few times. The chain employs TRBV6-5 and TRBJ2-7; perhaps D is TRBD1 or TRBD2 (5 bases each). The CDR3 extends over 16 amino acids. Germline V lookup: CDR1 MNHEY, CDR2 SVGAGI. V lost 5 bases and J lost 2, with 19 bases in between. For the CDR3, the DNA is TGTGCCAGCAGTAGAGACGCCCGGGACGCCCCCTACGAGCAGTACTTC. Protein product: CASSRDARDAPYEQYF.

The chain links TRBV4-2 to TRBJ1-6; 9 nucleotides match TRBD1. V shed 2 bases, J shed 8 bases, and the junction held 7 bases outside the gene matches. Germline CDR1 LGHNA, CDR2 YNFKEQ. This CDR3 spans 16 amino acids. DNA of the CDR3: TGTGCCAGCAGCCAAAGAGGGGGACAGGGAGATTCACCCCTCCACTTT. This codes for CASSQRGGQGDSPLHF.

V and J are TRBV4-3 and TRBJ2-5, with 8 bases that match TRBD2. CDR3 length: 15 residues. CDR1 is LGHNA and CDR2 is YSLEER in the germline V gene. With V trimmed by 6 bases and J by 11 bases, 17 bases remained unmatched. DNA for the CDR3: TGCGCCAGCAGTCACCAATCGGCGGGAGGAGGTGAGCAGTACTTC. It encodes CASSHQSAGGGEQYF.

This clonotype was seen a handful of times. The rearrangement joins TRBV7-6 to TRBJ1-6; 8 bases are a match to TRBD1. CDR3 length equals 14 residues. CDR1 and CDR2 from the germline V gene are SGHVS and FNYEAQ. The J segment lost 10 bases and the V segment lost 5 bases, leaving 7 bases of the junction unmatched. The CDR3 loop reads CASSLTRTGSPLHF. CDR3 nucleotide sequence: TGTGCCAGCAGCCTAACGCGGACAGGGTCACCCCTCCACTTT.

In this sample, this clonotype turned up a few times. The gene calls are TRBV7-9 and TRBJ2-3; D is unclear. The CDR3 has 16 amino acids. V dropped 9 bases and J dropped 2 bases, with 21 bases sitting between them. From germline, CDR1 is SEHNR and CDR2 FQNEAQ (reference sequence). The CDR3 DNA sequence: TGTGCCAGGCAGCCACTCACTCAGGCATACACAGATACGCAGTATTTT. Residues: CARQPLTQAYTDTQYF.

This chain connects TRBV7-9 to TRBJ2-1, with TRBD1 matching over 9 bases. The CDR3 contains 20 residues. V shed 5 bases, J shed 0 bases, and the junction held 17 bases outside the gene matches. In germline, CDR1 is SEHNR, CDR2 FQNEAQ (reference sequence). DNA of the CDR3: TGTGCCAGCAGCACTAGCCCCGGACAGGGGCGGTCGAGCTCCTACAATGAGCAGTTCTTC. Translating gives CASSTSPGQGRSSSYNEQFF.

The CDR3 loop reads CASSQGFQQPQHF. The DNA for the CDR3 is TGTGCCAGCAGCCAGGGGTTTCAACAGCCCCAGCATTTT. This rearrangement joins TRBV7-3 to TRBJ1-5, with a possible D match to TRBD1 (6 bases). Trimming stripped 5 bases from V and 7 bases from J, with 12 bases between. The CDR3 spans 13 residues. Germline V CDR1 and CDR2: SGHTA, FQGTGA.

V is TRBV2 and J is TRBJ2-7; D possibly corresponds to TRBD2 (5 bases). Germline V lookup: CDR1 SNHLY, CDR2 FYNNEI. Trimming shortened V by 6 bases and J by 4 bases, and 10 bases separated the two germline ends. The CDR3 sequence is 12 residues long. CDR3 in amino acids: CASRKRTYEQYF. The CDR3 coding sequence is TGTGCCAGCAGAAAGAGGACTTACGAGCAGTACTTC.

This chain links TRBV12-3 or TRBV12-4 with TRBJ1-6; tentative D call: TRBD1 (6 bases). V lost 6 bases and J 9 bases, leaving 15 bases between the germline ends. The CDR3 length is 14 residues. The chain's CDR3 is CASSPRGGTSPLHF. CDR3 sequence (DNA): TGTGCCAGCAGCCCCCGAGGGGGAACTTCACCCCTCCACTTT.

This clonotype showed up just a few times. V gene TRBV14 combines with J gene TRBJ2-1; a possible D gene is TRBD1 (6 bases). Germline V gene lookup returns CDR1 SGHDN and CDR2 FVKESK. Trimming shortened V by 1 base and J by 2 bases, and 9 bases separated the two germline ends. The CDR3 length is 15 residues. CDR3 nucleotides: TGTGCCAGCAGCCAAGCGGACAGCCCCTACAATGAGCAGTTCTTC. Translating gives CASSQADSPYNEQFF.

This clonotype was picked up a small number of times. The chain is built from TRBV12-3 or TRBV12-4 and TRBJ2-1, with a possible D match to TRBD2 (6 bases). The germline V and J ends were trimmed by 2 bases and 8 bases, with 13 bases remaining between them. The CDR3 loop spans 14 amino acids. CDR3 loop: CASSLRWRGDEQFF. CDR3 DNA: TGTGCCAGCAGTTTAAGGTGGAGGGGTGATGAGCAGTTCTTC.

The CDR3 DNA is TGTGCCAGCAGATGGACTAGCGGGGGGGGGTCTGAGCAGTACTTC. Protein product: CASRWTSGGGSEQYF. This sequence joins TRBV12-3 or TRBV12-4 and TRBJ2-5; TRBD2 agrees at 15 bases. V trimming: 6 bases; J trimming: 11 bases; junction bases outside the gene matches: 10. The CDR3 has 15 residues.

The chain is built from TRBV29-1 and TRBJ2-3, with D perhaps given as TRBD1 or TRBD2 (5 bases each). The V and J ends lost 4 bases and 0 bases respectively, with 14 bases between them. The CDR3 runs 15 residues. Germline-derived CDR1 and CDR2 are SQVTM and ANQGSEA. The CDR3 protein is CSVARGASSTDTQYF. The CDR3 bases are TGCAGCGTTGCGAGGGGAGCCTCTAGCACAGATACGCAGTATTTT.

This rearrangement joins TRBV20-1 to TRBJ1-2; TRBD1 might be the D (5 bases). The germline V gene has CDR1 DFQATT and CDR2 SNEGSKA (reference sequence). V dropped 6 bases and J dropped 8 bases, with 19 bases sitting between them. The CDR3 extends over 13 amino acids. CDR3 in DNA: TGCAGTGCGATACCTTTTGGGGGATTGGGCTACACCTTC. Its protein product is CSAIPFGGLGYTF.

This clonotype was seen a few times. The V gene is TRBV20-1, the J gene TRBJ2-7, with a weak D call TRBD1 (7 bases). CDR3 size: 13 residues. Germline V CDR1 and CDR2: DFQATT, SNEGSKA (reference sequence). V shed 3 bases and J shed 3 bases, with 12 bases lying between them. CDR3 residues: CSAREGQHYEQYF. In DNA, the CDR3 is TGCAGTGCTAGGGAGGGACAGCACTACGAGCAGTACTTC.

Only a few counts were recorded for this clonotype. The CDR3 here is CSARKGAGGGNQPQHF. The CDR3 nucleotides read TGCAGTGCTAGAAAGGGGGCAGGGGGCGGCAATCAGCCCCAGCATTTT. V gene TRBV20-1 combines with J gene TRBJ1-5; the match to TRBD1 covers 8 bases. CDR1 DFQATT and CDR2 SNEGSKA come from the germline V gene (reference sequence). The junction had 8 bases not matched to a gene; V was cut back by 2 bases and J by 2 bases. This CDR3 is built from 16 residues.

This clonotype has a count of ten or more. This rearrangement joins TRBV7-8 to TRBJ2-3, with 15 bases lining up with TRBD2. This CDR3 has 16 residues. With 5 bases clipped from V and 5 bases from J, the junction kept 5 bases outside the gene matches. Germline loops: CDR1 SGHVS, CDR2 FQNEAQ. This CDR3 is CASSLWTSGGGDTQYF. CDR3 sequence (DNA): TGTGCCAGCAGCCTATGGACTAGCGGGGGGGGAGATACGCAGTATTTT.

The chain has TRBV9 and TRBJ2-3, with TRBD1 identical over 7 bases. Germline values: CDR1 SGDLS, CDR2 YYNGEE. The ends lost 4 bases at V and 4 bases at J; junction bases unmatched: 18. This CDR3 contains 18 residues. CDR3 coding DNA: TGTGCCAGCAGCCACCGCAGACAGGGAAGGGCGACGGCAGATACGCAGTATTTT. Its translation is CASSHRRQGRATADTQYF.